The source of this T cell receptor (beta chain) is a study of cytomegalovirus exposure and HLA in healthy donors (dated by TCRdb to the late 2010s). A note on the overall study: An earlier analysis of several hundred of the donors reported around 280 Gb of sequence data and 95 million to 130 million unique TCR beta sequences obtained from 150 million to 200 million T cells. Roughly 300 gigabases of sequencing data and around 88 million unique TCR sequences made up an early release that covered nearly 650 HLA-typed donors. Of the approximately 400 genotyped donors, roughly 85% fell in the genetic ancestry cluster associated with self-reported Caucasian donors. The study was designed to test whether signatures of past pathogen exposure could be identified by cataloging public T cell receptors. The study used immunosequencing to profile the T cell repertoires of 600 to 850 subjects and linked those repertoires to cytomegalovirus serostatus. A separate validation cohort of roughly 110 different subjects was used in addition to the approximately 640-subject first cohort. The study combined high-throughput TCR immunosequencing, statistical association of individual TCRs with disease status, and machine learning to predict cytomegalovirus infection status. In a later analysis, previously published TCR beta repertoires from hundreds of donors were re-analyzed and high-resolution HLA genotyping was added so that TCR occurrence patterns could be studied. The later analysis used no new phenotypic data to find candidate immune exposures, relying instead on TCR beta sequences and their occurrence across donors. An earlier analysis of 587 of the donors applied high-throughput TCR beta sequencing to assess whether each TCR beta V gene segment acted as functional or pseudogenic. Donor age, sex, ethnicity and CMV serostatus were compiled together with the repertoire data. A later genetic analysis took genome-wide SNP genotypes for about 55% of the 666 donors and used that subset as a discovery cohort. Every repertoire in the discovery cohort had been generated on one and the same sequencing platform. Both class I and class II loci were covered by HLA typing, at four-digit resolution. Typing coverage differed by locus: A, B, C, DRB1 and DQB1 were typed in roughly 620-640 donors, DQA1 in 500 to 550, DPA1 in nearly 610, and DPB1 in just under 490. About five DR-DQ haplotypes were handled as single units for association and clustering because linkage in the cohort was strong. Across approximately 400 genotyped donors of the cohort, an average of roughly 250,000 unique TCR beta nucleotide sequences per donor were sequenced, and roughly 20% of those sequences were non-productive.

The library was built by means of the immunoSEQ multiplex PCR assay. A mixture of 60 forward primers for TCR Vbeta segments and 13 reverse primers for TCR Jbeta segments was used in the multiplex PCR. Amplification of the CDR3 region of rearranged TCR beta genes was performed with a multiplex PCR assay on genomic DNA. Amplified TCR beta libraries were sequenced as 87-base-pair reads on the Illumina HiSeq System. On the authors' methods: In a later analysis, 70 million to 95 million unique TCR beta chains were counted across the 666 repertoires, and approximately 11 million of these chains were shared by at least two donors. Raw reads were error-corrected and collapsed into unique sequences with a nearest-neighbor algorithm that merged closely related sequences to remove PCR and sequencing errors. CDR3 sequences were aligned to IMGT reference sequences to assign V, D and J gene segments. For a sequence to be retained, a match of at least six nucleotides was required to both a V gene segment and a J gene segment. A rearrangement was called productive if the CDR3 had no stop codons and remained in frame with V and J, and every other rearrangement was called non-productive. CDR3 was defined by IMGT convention, running from the second conserved V-encoded cysteine to the conserved J-encoded phenylalanine. In an earlier analysis of just under 600 of the donors, sequences lacking an unambiguous match to a single V gene segment were excluded. In an earlier analysis of several hundred of the donors, a V segment was called functional when productive rearrangements were above 56.7%, and segregating when the standard deviation between donors exceeded 5%. A statistical classification framework was developed to diagnose cytomegalovirus status using the catalog of TCR beta chain sequences. V and J gene assignment, in a later analysis, came from comparing TCR nucleotide sequences with IMGT/GENE-DB human TR gene sequences. Using the TCRdist pipeline, a later analysis assigned CDR3 sequences along with most-parsimonious VDJ recombination scenarios. A later analysis defined each TCR beta chain by its CDR3 amino acid sequence plus V-gene family, and excluded reads lacking a unique V-gene family. A later analysis removed 450 to 600 highly shared, low-generation-probability nucleotide sequences to deal with suspected cross-contamination and a sequencing artifact. In a later analysis, a clonal expansion index was calculated for each public chain from normalized within-repertoire ranks of inferred template counts. In a later analysis, generation probabilities were computed with a VDJ recombination model fitted to out-of-frame rearrangements, and the resulting probabilities were checked against IGoR. A later analysis scored TCR-TCR, TCR-HLA and TCR-CMV co-occurrence with hypergeometric tests, applying a repertoire-size bias correction to TCR pairs. A later analysis estimated false discovery rates by permuting HLA or CMV assignments 20 times. In a later analysis, co-occurring TCRs were grouped using DBSCAN, with TCRdist sequence similarity added in when clustering inside HLA-allele-positive subsets. Repertoires with fewer than 30,000 or more than 120,000 public chains were left out of co-occurrence clustering, as were a handful of repertoires with anomalous nucleotide sharing. The table was pulled from immuneACCESS by TCRdb, which kept in-frame rearrangements only. Such tables lose some clones; where checked, under half of the loss comes from unresolved V genes, and the rest has no known cause. From that table come the V and J calls and clone size; the DNA was used to work out D and trimming. The sample data list 270,000 or so clones, and around 90% of these were observed just once. The ten largest clones capture 1.7% of the sample.

Concerning this clone: It has no known antigen specificity. Per-base qualities were not stored, and no clone one base away is much larger.

The cohort was made up of approximately 670 healthy bone marrow donors. All cohort members were sampled while nominally healthy, although unrecorded immune exposures were likely present. The donor was CMV seronegative and belonged to the group of around 350 seronegative cohort members. A peripheral blood sample was collected from each donor, and TCR beta sequencing was performed on peripheral blood mononuclear cells. The Qiagen DNeasy Blood Extraction Kit was used to extract genomic DNA from the blood cell samples. The paper as a whole reports these results and caveats: Most CMV-associated TCR beta chains appeared to be HLA-restricted in a later analysis, and the HLA associations seemed to be driven largely by CMV exposure. Correlated functional status among segregating V segments might reflect linkage disequilibrium, but an unknown experimental factor could not be ruled out. Cytomegalovirus status was reported to be diagnosed by the classifier with high specificity and sensitivity in both the original and validation cohorts. In this cohort, only TCR beta chains were sequenced, and detectable features were limited by the absence of alpha or paired-chain data. A later analysis found that TCR association rates varied across HLA loci, with DRB1 alleles showing the most associated TCRs and HLA-C alleles the fewest. In a later analysis, HLA-associated TCR beta chains showed more clonal expansion and lower generation probabilities than non-associated chains that were equally common. Because counts were too low, 15 or so rarely observed V segments, including chromosome 9 orphons, were excluded from the earlier analysis of fewer than 650 of the donors. CMV serostatus was the only immune exposure information available for the cohort. In a later genetic analysis, fewer N-insertions in productive TCRs were reported among donors in an Asian-associated ancestry cluster than the roughly 700-donor mean. According to the authors, the approach could potentially be generalized to other disease states and immunological phenotypes. The presence/absence analyses assumed that sequencing depth was roughly uniform across donors, and that assumption may not be true. In a later analysis, several top co-occurrence clusters were reported to appear linked to parvovirus B19, influenza, CMV and Epstein-Barr virus. A later analysis associated about 17,000 TCR beta sequences with specific HLA alleles at a false discovery rate of 0.05. The study gave a list of about 160 TCR beta chains associated with cytomegalovirus. Some IMGT-functional V segments, including TRBV6-2 and TRBV6-3, could not be distinguished by the 87-base-pair reads and were therefore excluded. A further reported finding was that TCR beta sequences accurately predicted the HLA-A and HLA-B alleles for most subjects in the first cohort. Assigning TCR associations to individual alleles was difficult when HLA alleles, especially DR and DQ, strongly co-occurred. A later genetic analysis associated a missense DCLRE1C variant with V-gene and J-gene trimming of TCR beta chains, and an independent cohort replicated the association. In an earlier analysis of 587 of the donors, most TCR beta V segments appeared in productive rearrangements about 87% or about 30% of the time, broadly matching IMGT annotations. A cluster of highly shared sequence variants was judged likely to represent a technical artifact of the sequencing pipeline. Three of the identified cytomegalovirus-associated TCR beta chains were confirmed in vitro to be specific for cytomegalovirus antigens. Because HLA typing was missing for some donors at each locus, association tests included only the typed subset. Across donors, most TCR sequences were observed very rarely, whereas some public TCRs were present in many individuals.

Inclusive of the bounding cysteine and phenylalanine, the CDR3 is 20 residues long. Only the CDR3 portion is preserved as DNA: 60 bases, with reading frame beginning at the first base. Per the germline V gene, SGHDN is the CDR1 and FVKESK is the CDR2. V is pared back by 0 bases and J by 0 bases, with 24 bases lying between the germline termini. What was sequenced was PBMCs. The chain links TRBV14 with TRBJ2-7; the D gene is perhaps TRBD1, from 5 matching bases. This TCR was sampled from a girl aged 2 to 9 in good health and CMV-seronegative. The nucleotides read TGTGCCAGCAGCCAAGATGATCGGCAGGGCAAACCCCCAACCTCCTACGAGCAGTACTTC. The translation is CASSQDDRQGKPPTSYEQYF.